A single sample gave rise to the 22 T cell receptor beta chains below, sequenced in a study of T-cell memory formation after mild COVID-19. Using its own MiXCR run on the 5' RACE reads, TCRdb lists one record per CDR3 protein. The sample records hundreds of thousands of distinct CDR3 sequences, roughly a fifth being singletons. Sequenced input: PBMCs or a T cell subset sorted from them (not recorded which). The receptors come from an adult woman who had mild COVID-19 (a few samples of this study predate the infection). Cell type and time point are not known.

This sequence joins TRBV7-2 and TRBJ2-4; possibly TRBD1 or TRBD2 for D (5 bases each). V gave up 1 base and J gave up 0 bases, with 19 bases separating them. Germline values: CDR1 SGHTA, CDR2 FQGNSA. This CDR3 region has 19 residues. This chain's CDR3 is CASSLVRSSWDQAKNIQYF. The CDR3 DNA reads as TGTGCCAGCAGCTTAGTTCGGTCGAGCTGGGACCAAGCCAAAAACATTCAGTACTTC.

The CDR3 bases are TGCGCCAGCAGCCAAGACGTCGGATACCGTGAGCAGTTCTTC. Translated, it gives CASSQDVGYREQFF. The V gene is TRBV4-3, the J gene TRBJ2-1, with unresolved D. V lost 0 bases and J lost 9, with 12 bases in between. This CDR3 comprises 14 residues. Germline-derived CDR1 and CDR2 are LGHNA and YSLEER.

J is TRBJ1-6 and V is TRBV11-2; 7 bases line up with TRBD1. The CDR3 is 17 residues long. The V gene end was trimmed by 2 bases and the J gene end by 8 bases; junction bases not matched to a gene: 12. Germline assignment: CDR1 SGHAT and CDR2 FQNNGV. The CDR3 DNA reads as TGTGCCAGCAGCTTAAAGGGGGCTCAGTATGGCGATTCACCCCTCCACTTT. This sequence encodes CASSLKGAQYGDSPLHF.

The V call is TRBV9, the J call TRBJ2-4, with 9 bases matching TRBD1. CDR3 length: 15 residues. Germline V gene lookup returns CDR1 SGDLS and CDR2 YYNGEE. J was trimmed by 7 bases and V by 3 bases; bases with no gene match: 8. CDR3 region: CASSGGTGYVNIQYF. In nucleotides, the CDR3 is TGTGCCAGCAGCGGCGGGACAGGGTATGTCAACATTCAGTACTTC.

As DNA, the CDR3 is TGTGCCAGCAGCACCCGGGACGGTTCCTACGAGCAGTACTTC. Translating gives CASSTRDGSYEQYF. The chain combines TRBV5-4 with TRBJ2-7; perhaps D is TRBD1 or TRBD2 (5 bases each). The CDR3 has 14 residues. With 4 bases removed from V and 1 base from J, the gap between germline ends came to 12 bases. Germline CDR1 and CDR2: SGHNT and YYREEE (reference sequence). The variable domain in full, completed from reference TRBV5-4 and TRBJ2-7, reads ETGVTQSPTHLIKTRGQQVTLRCSSQSGHNTVSWYQQALGQGPQFIFQYYREEENGRGNFPPRFSGLQFPNYSSELNVNALELDDSALYLCASSTRDGSYEQYFGPGTRLTVT.

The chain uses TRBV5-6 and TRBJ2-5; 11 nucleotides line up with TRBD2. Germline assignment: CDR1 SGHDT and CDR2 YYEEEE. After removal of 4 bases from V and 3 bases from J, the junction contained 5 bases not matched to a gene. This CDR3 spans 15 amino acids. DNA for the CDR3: TGTGCCAGCAGCGCCATGACTAGCGGGAAAGAGACCCAGTACTTC. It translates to CASSAMTSGKETQYF.

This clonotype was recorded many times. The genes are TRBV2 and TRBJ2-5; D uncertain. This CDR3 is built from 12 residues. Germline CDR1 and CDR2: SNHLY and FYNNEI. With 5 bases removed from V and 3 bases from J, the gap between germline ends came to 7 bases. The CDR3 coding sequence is TGTGCCAGCAGTCACGAGGAAGAGACCCAGTACTTC. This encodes CASSHEEETQYF.

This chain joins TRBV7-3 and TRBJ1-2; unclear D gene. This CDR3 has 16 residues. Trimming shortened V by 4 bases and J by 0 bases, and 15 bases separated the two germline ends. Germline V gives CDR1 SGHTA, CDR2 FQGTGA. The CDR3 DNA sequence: TGTGCCAGCAGCTCAACAGACATAGGGACTAACTATGGCTACACCTTC. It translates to CASSSTDIGTNYGYTF.

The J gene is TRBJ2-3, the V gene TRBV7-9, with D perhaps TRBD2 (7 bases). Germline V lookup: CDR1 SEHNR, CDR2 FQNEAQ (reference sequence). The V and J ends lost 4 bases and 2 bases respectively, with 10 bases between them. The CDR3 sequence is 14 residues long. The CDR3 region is CASSWGGATDTQYF. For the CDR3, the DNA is TGTGCCAGCAGCTGGGGGGGGGCCACAGATACGCAGTATTTT. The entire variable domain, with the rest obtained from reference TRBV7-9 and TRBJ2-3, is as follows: DTGVSQNPRHKITKRGQNVTFRCDPISEHNRLYWYRQTLGQGPEFLTYFQNEAQLEKSRLLSDRFSAERPKGSFSTLEIQRTEQGDSAMYLCASSWGGATDTQYFGPGTRLTVL.

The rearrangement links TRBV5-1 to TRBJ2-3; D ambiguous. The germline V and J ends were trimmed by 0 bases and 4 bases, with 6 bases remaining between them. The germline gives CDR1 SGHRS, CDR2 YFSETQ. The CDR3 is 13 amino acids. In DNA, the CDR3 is TGCGCCAGCAGCTTGGACTCTCCAGATACGCAGTATTTT. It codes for CASSLDSPDTQYF.

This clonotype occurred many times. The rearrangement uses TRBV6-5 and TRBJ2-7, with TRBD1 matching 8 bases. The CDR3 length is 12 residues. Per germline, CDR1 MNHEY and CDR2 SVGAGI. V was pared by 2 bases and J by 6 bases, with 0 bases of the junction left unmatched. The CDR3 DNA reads TGTGCCAGCAGTTACGACAGGGGCGAGCAGTACTTC. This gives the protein CASSYDRGEQYF.

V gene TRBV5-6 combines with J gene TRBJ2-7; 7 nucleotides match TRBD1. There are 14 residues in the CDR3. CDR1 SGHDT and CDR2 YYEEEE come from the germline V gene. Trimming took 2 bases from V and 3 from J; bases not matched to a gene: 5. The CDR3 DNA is TGTGCCAGCAGCTTAGGGGACAGTCTCTACGAGCAGTACTTC. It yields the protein CASSLGDSLYEQYF.

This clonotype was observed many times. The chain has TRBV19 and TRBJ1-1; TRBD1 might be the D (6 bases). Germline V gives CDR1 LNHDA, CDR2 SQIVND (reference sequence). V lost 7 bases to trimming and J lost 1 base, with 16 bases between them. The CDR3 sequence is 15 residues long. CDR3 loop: CASTPFRGPNTEAFF. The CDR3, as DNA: TGTGCCAGTACCCCATTCAGGGGCCCGAACACTGAAGCTTTCTTT.

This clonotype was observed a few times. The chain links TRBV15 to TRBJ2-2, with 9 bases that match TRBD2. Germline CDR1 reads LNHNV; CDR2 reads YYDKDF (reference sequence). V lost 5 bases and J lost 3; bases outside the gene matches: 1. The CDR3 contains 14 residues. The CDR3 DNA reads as TGTGCCACCAGCCGCGGGGGGGACACCGGGGAGCTGTTTTTT. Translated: CATSRGGDTGELFF.

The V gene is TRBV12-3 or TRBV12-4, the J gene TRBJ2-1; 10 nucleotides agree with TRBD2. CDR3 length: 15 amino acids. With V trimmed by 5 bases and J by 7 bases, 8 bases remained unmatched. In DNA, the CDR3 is TGTGCCAGCAGTGGTTCTAGCGGGAGATTGAATGAGCAGTTCTTC. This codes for CASSGSSGRLNEQFF.

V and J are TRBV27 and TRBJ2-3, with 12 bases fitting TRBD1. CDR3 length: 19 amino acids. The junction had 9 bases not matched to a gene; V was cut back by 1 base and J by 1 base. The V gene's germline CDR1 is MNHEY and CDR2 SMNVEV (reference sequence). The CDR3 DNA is TGTGCCAGCAGTTTATTGGGACAGGGGGCGACAGGGGGCACAGATACGCAGTATTTT. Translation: CASSLLGQGATGGTDTQYF.

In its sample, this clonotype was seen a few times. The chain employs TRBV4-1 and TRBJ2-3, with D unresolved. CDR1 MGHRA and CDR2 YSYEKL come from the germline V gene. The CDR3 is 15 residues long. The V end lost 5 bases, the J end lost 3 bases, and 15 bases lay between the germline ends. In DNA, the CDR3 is TGCGCCAGCAGCGAAGCCACAATTCGGACAGATACGCAGTATTTT. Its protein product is CASSEATIRTDTQYF.

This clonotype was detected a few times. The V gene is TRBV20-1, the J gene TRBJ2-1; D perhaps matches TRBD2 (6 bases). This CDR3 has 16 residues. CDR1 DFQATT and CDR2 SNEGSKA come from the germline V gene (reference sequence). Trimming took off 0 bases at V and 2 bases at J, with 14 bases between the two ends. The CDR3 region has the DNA TGCAGTGCTAGAGACCGGGACTCCGGCACCTACAATGAGCAGTTCTTC. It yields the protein CSARDRDSGTYNEQFF.

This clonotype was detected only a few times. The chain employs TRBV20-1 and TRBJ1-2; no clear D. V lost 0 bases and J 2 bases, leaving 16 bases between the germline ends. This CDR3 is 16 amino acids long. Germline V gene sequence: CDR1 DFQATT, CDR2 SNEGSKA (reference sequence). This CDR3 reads CSARDVRETKNYGYTF. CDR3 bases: TGCAGTGCTAGAGACGTCCGGGAGACGAAAAACTATGGCTACACCTTC.

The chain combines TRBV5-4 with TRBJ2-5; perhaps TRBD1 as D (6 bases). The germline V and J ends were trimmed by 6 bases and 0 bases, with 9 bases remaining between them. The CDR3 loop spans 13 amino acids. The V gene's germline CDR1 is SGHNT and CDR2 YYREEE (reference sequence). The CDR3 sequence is CASNREYQETQYF. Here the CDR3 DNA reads TGTGCCAGCAACAGGGAGTACCAAGAGACCCAGTACTTC. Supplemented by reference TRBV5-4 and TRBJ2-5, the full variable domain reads ETGVTQSPTHLIKTRGQQVTLRCSSQSGHNTVSWYQQALGQGPQFIFQYYREEENGRGNFPPRFSGLQFPNYSSELNVNALELDDSALYLCASNREYQETQYFGPGTRLLVL.

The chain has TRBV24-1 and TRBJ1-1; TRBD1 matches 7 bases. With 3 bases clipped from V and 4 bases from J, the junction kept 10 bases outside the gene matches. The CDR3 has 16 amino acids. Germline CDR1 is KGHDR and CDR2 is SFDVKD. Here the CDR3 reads CATSDARQGEATEAFF. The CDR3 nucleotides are TGTGCCACCAGTGATGCCCGACAGGGAGAGGCCACTGAAGCTTTCTTT.

As DNA, the CDR3 is TGTGCCAGCGGAAGGGGCGAGCAGTACTTC. It is translated as CASGRGEQYF. V gene TRBV7-8 combines with J gene TRBJ2-7, with D possibly matching TRBD1 (5 bases). V gave up 8 bases and J gave up 6 bases, with 8 bases separating them. CDR3 length: 10 residues. Germline V lookup: CDR1 SGHVS, CDR2 FQNEAQ.